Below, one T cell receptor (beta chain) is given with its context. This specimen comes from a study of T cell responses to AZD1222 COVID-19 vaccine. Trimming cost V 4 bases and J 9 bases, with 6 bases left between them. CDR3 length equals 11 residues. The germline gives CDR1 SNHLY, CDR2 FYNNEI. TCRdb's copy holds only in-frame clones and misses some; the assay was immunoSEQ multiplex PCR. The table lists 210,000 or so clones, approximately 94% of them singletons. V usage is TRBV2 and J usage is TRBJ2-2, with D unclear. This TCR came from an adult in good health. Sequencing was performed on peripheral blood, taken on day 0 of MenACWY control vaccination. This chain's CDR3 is CASSGNRELFF. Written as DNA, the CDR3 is TGTGCCAGCAGTGGGAATCGGGAGCTGTTTTTT.